This T cell receptor (beta chain) was sequenced during a study of shared clonotypes between healthy human individuals. Findings of the study overall: Some naive CD4 clonotypes, about 5.5%, turned up in common across four donors.

At the deep level, the assay was run. Method: immunoSEQ multiplex PCR; TCRdb's copy keeps in-frame clones and lacks some. This table holds some 2,400,000 clones, around 95% found once. Per germline, CDR1 SEHNR and CDR2 FQNEAQ (reference sequence). V dropped 2 bases and J dropped 0; count of bases not matched to a gene: 1. The CDR3 covers 14 residues. Note on this clone: Its antigen is still unknown. This CDR3 is also generated by other DNA sequences in the sample.

The genes are TRBV7-9 and TRBJ2-7, with 7 bases identical to TRBD2. This TCR was sampled from a man between 18 and 35 years old in good health. The material sequenced was naive CD4+ T cells sorted from blood. Subset described: CD45RA+ positively selected. CDR3 nucleotides: TGTGCCAGCAGCTTACGGGGGGACTCCTACGAGCAGTACTTC. It specifies CASSLRGDSYEQYF.